Listed below are T cell receptor beta chains from one sample, sequenced in a study of CD8 T cells in ankylosing spondylitis. Each CDR3 protein gets one entry after TCRdb re-called the 5' RACE reads with MiXCR. The sample holds approximately 300,000 distinct CDR3 sequences, under 8.5% seen once. The sample comprised blood, either unsorted or a sorted T cell fraction (not recorded which). The receptors derive from a male donor with ankylosing spondylitis. The CDR3 runs from the conserved cysteine through the conserved F or W. D genes are given only for firm matches.

d_call,v_call,cdr3_aa
NA,TRBV7-9,CANSDSDNEQFF
NA,TRBV5-1,CASRPDGEPLHF
TRBD2,TRBV20-1,CSARTSGGEQYF
NA,TRBV6-2/TRBV6-3,CASSYSGDEQYF
NA,TRBV27,CASSFLAGELFF
NA,TRBV28,CASSPQGPVGDTIYF
NA,TRBV19,CASRSTAGSTEAFF
TRBD1,TRBV29-1,CSVGGTGSGDTQYF
NA,TRBV30,CAWSEMGLTATDTQYF
TRBD1,TRBV12-3/TRBV12-4,CASSWDSWGGELFF
NA,TRBV6-5,CASSYVRTPERTEAFF
NA,TRBV7-9,CASSLAWGTYDEQYF
NA,TRBV12-3/TRBV12-4,CASTPRSYGYTF
NA,TRBV7-6,CASSLSRGTQETQYF
TRBD1,TRBV25-1,CASRDTGGSDNEQFF
TRBD2,TRBV5-1,CASSLASGRGFDEQFF
NA,TRBV29-1,CSTRRPSTDTQYF
NA,TRBV5-1,CASSFGDYGYTF
NA,TRBV5-1,CASSLAEQAEAFF
TRBD2,TRBV6-1,CASRKTSGRRDEQFF
TRBD2,TRBV4-1,CASSQARTSGSWQFF
NA,TRBV12-3/TRBV12-4,CATQPGGYTF
NA,TRBV9,CASSVATDFSEQYF
NA,TRBV10-3,CAISERGSPTGELFF
NA,TRBV30,CAWSGSGLNTEAFF
NA,TRBV12-3/TRBV12-4,CASSLKRLATGELFF
NA,TRBV3-1,CASSRLGASEAFF
TRBD2,TRBV28,CASSLPQRGDRGNEQFF
NA,TRBV5-1,CASSLDRIDEQFF
TRBD2,TRBV29-1,CSAGRGPTYEQYF
TRBD2,TRBV25-1,CASSEVVTSDNTGELFF
TRBD2,TRBV5-1,CASSRLGTRIGYEQYF
NA,TRBV12-3/TRBV12-4,CASSRPRDPGEQFF
TRBD1,TRBV24-1,CATSDLGTASTDTQYF
TRBD2,TRBV7-2,CASSLGLARIAYEQYF
TRBD1,TRBV5-1,CASSWTGNTGELFF
NA,TRBV5-1,CASSPLPSGANVLTF
NA,TRBV14,CASSQVTRNYGYTF
NA,TRBV10-3,CAISPVGRGTGELFF
NA,TRBV20-1,CSALTDGTYEQYF
NA,TRBV5-1,CASSFGRASGNTIYF
TRBD2,TRBV9,CASSVVSGRYNEQFF
TRBD1,TRBV5-6,CASSLDLGQGALHIQYF
NA,TRBV7-9,CASSAVGGSNQPQHF
NA,TRBV3-1,CASSQAQGGQPQHF
NA,TRBV5-1,CASSLQGPGVYEQYF
NA,TRBV28,CASSLTISTDTQYF